This record covers a single T cell receptor (beta chain). Sequenced by immunoSEQ multiplex PCR; TCRdb stores in-frame clones only, minus some. This sample has around 120,000 clones, with about 74% found just once. Trimming shortened V by 6 bases and J by 0 bases, and 9 bases separated the two germline ends. Germline V gene data show CDR1 as MNHEY and CDR2 as SVGAGI. The CDR3 covers 13 residues. These data are taken from a study of blood T cell repertoires in COVID-19. The gene calls are TRBV6-5 and TRBJ2-7; D not resolved. This clonotype originated in a man between 65 and 85 years old with acute or convalescent COVID-19. The sample was peripheral blood. The CDR3 is CASRLASSYEQYF. CDR3 in DNA: TGTGCCAGCAGGTTGGCTAGCTCCTACGAGCAGTACTTC.